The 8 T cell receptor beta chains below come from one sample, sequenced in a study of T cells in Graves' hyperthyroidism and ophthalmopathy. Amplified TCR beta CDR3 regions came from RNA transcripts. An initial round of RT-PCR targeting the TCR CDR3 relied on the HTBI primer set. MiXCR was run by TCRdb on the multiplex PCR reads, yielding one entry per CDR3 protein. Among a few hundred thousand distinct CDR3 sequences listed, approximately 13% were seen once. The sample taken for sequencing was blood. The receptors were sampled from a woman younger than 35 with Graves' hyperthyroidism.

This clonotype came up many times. CDR3 sequence (DNA): TGCGCCAGCAGCTTGGGGATTAGCGCATCCTACAATGAGCAGTTCTTC. Protein sequence: CASSLGISASYNEQFF. V usage is TRBV5-1 and J usage is TRBJ2-1, with a weak D call TRBD2 (5 bases). The CDR3 sequence is 16 residues long. With 0 bases removed from V and 1 base from J, the gap between germline ends came to 11 bases. CDR1 and CDR2 (germline): SGHRS, YFSETQ.

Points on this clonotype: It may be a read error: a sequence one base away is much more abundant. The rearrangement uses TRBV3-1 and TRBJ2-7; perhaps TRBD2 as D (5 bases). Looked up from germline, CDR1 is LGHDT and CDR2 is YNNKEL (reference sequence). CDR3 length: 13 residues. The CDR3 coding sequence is TGTGCCAGCCGCCAACTCGACTACTACGAGCAGTACTTC. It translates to CASRQLDYYEQYF.

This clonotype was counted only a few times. The CDR3 region is CSATTEDLSSYNEQFF. In nucleotides, the CDR3 is TGCAGTGCCACGACCGAGGACTTGAGCTCCTACAATGAGCAGTTCTTC. This chain links TRBV20-1 with TRBJ2-1; D is perhaps TRBD2 (5 bases). The CDR3 consists of 16 residues. In germline, CDR1 is DFQATT, CDR2 SNEGSKA (reference sequence). Trimming stripped 6 bases from V and 0 bases from J, with 18 bases between.

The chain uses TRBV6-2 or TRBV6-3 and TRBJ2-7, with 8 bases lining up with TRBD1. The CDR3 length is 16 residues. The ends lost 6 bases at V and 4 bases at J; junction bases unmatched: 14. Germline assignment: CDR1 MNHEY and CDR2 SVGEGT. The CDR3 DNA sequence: TGTGCCAGCAGCCTCCCCAGCCAGGGGGCGCGGTACGAGCAGTACTTC. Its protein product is CASSLPSQGARYEQYF.

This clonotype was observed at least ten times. DNA for the CDR3: TGTGCCATCAGTGAGGGGGAGACCCAGTACTTC. Amino acids: CAISEGETQYF. V is TRBV10-3 and J is TRBJ2-5; D is undetermined. Deletions cut 2 bases from V and 5 bases from J, with 3 bases between. The CDR3 loop spans 11 amino acids. Per the germline V gene, CDR1 is ENHRY and CDR2 is SYGVKD.

DNA for the CDR3: TGTGCCAGCAGCTCCGGCCCGGGACAGGGGCCTTGCAATCAGCCCCAGCATTTT. Amino acids: CASSSGPGQGPCNQPQHF. The chain combines TRBV7-4 with TRBJ1-5; TRBD1 matches 10 bases. This CDR3 is 18 amino acids long. The germline gives CDR1 SGHVT, CDR2 SQSDAQ. J lost 2 bases, V lost 4 bases, and 11 bases had no gene match.

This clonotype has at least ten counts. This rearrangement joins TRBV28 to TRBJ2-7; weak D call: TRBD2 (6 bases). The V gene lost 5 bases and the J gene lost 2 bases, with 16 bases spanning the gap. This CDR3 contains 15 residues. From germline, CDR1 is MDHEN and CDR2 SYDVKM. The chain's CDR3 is CASSPYGGPTYEQYF. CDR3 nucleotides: TGTGCCAGCAGTCCCTACGGGGGACCTACCTACGAGCAGTACTTC.

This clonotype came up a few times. The CDR3 here is CASSLMGESNEKLFF. In nucleotides, the CDR3 is TGTGCCAGCAGCCTCATGGGAGAATCTAATGAAAAACTGTTTTTT. The chain carries TRBV9 and TRBJ1-4; the D is unclear. V was trimmed by 4 bases and J by 3 bases, leaving 13 bases between them. The CDR3 loop spans 15 amino acids. Per germline, CDR1 SGDLS and CDR2 YYNGEE.